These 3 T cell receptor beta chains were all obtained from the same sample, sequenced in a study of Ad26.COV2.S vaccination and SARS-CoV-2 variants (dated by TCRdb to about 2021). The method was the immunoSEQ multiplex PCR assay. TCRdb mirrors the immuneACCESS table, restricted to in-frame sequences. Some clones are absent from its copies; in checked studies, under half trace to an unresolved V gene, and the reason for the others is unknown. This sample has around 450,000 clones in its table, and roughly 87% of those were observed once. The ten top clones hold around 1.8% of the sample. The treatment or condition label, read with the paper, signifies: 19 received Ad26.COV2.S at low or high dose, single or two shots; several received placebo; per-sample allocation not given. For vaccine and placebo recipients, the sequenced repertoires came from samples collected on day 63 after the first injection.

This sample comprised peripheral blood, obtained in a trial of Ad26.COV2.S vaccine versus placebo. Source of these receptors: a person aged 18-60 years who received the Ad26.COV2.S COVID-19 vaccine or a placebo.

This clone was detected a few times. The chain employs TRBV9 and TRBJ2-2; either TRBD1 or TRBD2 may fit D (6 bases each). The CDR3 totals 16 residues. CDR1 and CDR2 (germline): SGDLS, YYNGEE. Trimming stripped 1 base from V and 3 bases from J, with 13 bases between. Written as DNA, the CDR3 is TGTGCCAGCAGCGTATTGGAGGGGACACACACCGGGGAGCTGTTTTTT. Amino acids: CASSVLEGTHTGELFF.

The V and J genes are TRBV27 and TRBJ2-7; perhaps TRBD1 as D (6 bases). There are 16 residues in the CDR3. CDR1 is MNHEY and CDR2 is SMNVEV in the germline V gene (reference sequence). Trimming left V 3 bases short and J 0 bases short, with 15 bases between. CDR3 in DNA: TGTGCCAGCAGTTTTAAACCCGACAGGCGCTCCTACGAGCAGTACTTC. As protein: CASSFKPDRRSYEQYF.

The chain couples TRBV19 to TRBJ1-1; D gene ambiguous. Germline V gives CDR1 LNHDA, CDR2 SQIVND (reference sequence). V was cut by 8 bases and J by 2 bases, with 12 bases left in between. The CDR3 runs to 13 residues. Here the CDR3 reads CASGLAANTEAFF. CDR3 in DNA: TGTGCCAGTGGACTAGCGGCCAACACTGAAGCTTTCTTT.